Listed here are 8 T cell receptor beta chains from one sample, sequenced in a study of cytomegalovirus exposure and HLA in healthy donors. The PCR employed 60 Vbeta primers together with 13 Jbeta primers. Here immunoSEQ multiplex PCR was the method, and the copy in TCRdb shows in-frame clones only, minus some. This sample's table reports fewer than 200,000 clones. What was sequenced was PBMCs. The source of these receptors is a man aged 30 to 39 in good health and CMV-seronegative.

The chain combines TRBV2 with TRBJ2-5; 7 bases align to TRBD2. Trimming cost V 6 bases and J 4 bases; bases outside gene matches: 8. Germline CDR1 SNHLY, CDR2 FYNNEI. CDR3 length: 14 amino acids. CDR3 sequence: CASRSREMGETQYF. The CDR3 DNA follows: TGTGCCAGCAGATCGCGGGAGATGGGAGAGACCCAGTACTTC.

The chain recombines TRBV6-6 with TRBJ2-7, with no clear D. The CDR3 runs to 11 residues. Germline-derived CDR1 and CDR2 are MNHNY and SVGAGI (reference sequence). V lost 2 bases and J lost 4, with 3 bases in between. CDR3 coding DNA: TGTGCCAGCAGTTACCAGTACGAGCAGTACTTC. Protein sequence: CASSYQYEQYF.

As for this clone: One end of the junction is discordant with germline, which a read error may explain. The gene calls are TRBV7-9 and TRBJ1-2; D may be TRBD1 (6 bases). The CDR3 totals 17 residues. Germline V gene data show CDR1 as SEHNR and CDR2 as FQNEAQ (reference sequence). The CDR3 region is CASSWTGTPTPNYDYTF. CDR3 nucleotides: TGTGCCAGCAGCTGGACCGGGACACCAACTCCTAACTATGACTACACCTTC.

The chain has TRBV18 and TRBJ1-3; 7 bases are a match to TRBD1. This CDR3 contains 15 residues. Germline V gene lookup returns CDR1 KGHSH and CDR2 LQKENI. V lost 6 bases, J lost 2 bases, and 7 bases stayed unmatched. The CDR3: CASSPYTGAGNTIYF. Here the CDR3 DNA reads TGTGCCAGCTCGCCATATACAGGGGCTGGAAACACCATATATTTT.

The chain uses TRBV11-3 and TRBJ1-3; no definite D call. Germline V CDR1 and CDR2: SGHNT, YENEEA. This CDR3 has 13 amino acids. V was cut by 3 bases and J by 9 bases, with 12 bases left in between. The CDR3 DNA is TGTGCCAGCAGCTTGAACATGGGGAGCACCATATATTTT. It translates to CASSLNMGSTIYF.

J is TRBJ2-5 and V is TRBV30; TRBD2 agrees at 8 bases. Germline V gives CDR1 GTSNPN, CDR2 SVGIG (reference sequence). CDR3 length: 13 residues. V shed 5 bases and J 10 bases; nucleotides not matched to a gene: 12. Written as DNA, the CDR3 is TGTGCCTGGGAACAATTAGCGGGGCAGCTCCAGTACTTC. Protein product: CAWEQLAGQLQYF. Looking up the rest from reference TRBV30 and TRBJ2-5 gives the full variable domain: SQTIHQWPATLVQPVGSPLSLECTVEGTSNPNLYWYRQAAGRGLQLLFYSVGIGQISSEVPQNLSASRPQDRQFILSSKKLLLSDSGFYLCAWEQLAGQLQYFGPGTRLLVL.

The rearrangement joins TRBV18 to TRBJ2-1; 11 bases fit TRBD2. V gave up 0 bases and J gave up 6 bases; unmatched junction bases: 4. The CDR3 totals 16 residues. Germline V gives CDR1 KGHSH, CDR2 LQKENI. The CDR3 reads CASSPPRTSGRNEQFF. In DNA, the CDR3 is TGTGCCAGCTCACCACCGAGGACTAGCGGGCGCAATGAGCAGTTCTTC.

The chain has TRBV19 and TRBJ1-5, with 7 bases aligning to TRBD1. Germline assignment: CDR1 LNHDA and CDR2 SQIVND (reference sequence). The CDR3 is made up of 14 amino acids. The trim removed 9 bases at V and 4 bases at J, leaving 9 bases unmatched. The CDR3 sequence is CASRNTGVNQPQHF. CDR3 nucleotides: TGTGCCAGCCGAAATACAGGGGTAAATCAGCCCCAGCATTTT.